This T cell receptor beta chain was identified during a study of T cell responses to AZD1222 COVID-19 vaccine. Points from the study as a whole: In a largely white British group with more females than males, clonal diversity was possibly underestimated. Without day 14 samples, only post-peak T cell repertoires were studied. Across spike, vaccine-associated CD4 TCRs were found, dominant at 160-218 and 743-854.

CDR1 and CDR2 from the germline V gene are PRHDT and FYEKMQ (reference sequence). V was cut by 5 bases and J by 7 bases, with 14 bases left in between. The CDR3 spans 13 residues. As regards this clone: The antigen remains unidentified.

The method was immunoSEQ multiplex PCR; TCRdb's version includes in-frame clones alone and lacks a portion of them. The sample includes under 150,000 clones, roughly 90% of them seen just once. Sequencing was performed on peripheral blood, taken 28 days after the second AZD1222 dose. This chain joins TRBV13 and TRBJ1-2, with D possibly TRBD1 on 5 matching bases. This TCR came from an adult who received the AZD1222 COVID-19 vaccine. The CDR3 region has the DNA TGTGCCAGCAGCCCGGCCGGGACCCCTGGCTACACCTTC. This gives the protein CASSPAGTPGYTF.